These T cell receptor beta chains were read from a single sample in a study of tumor-infiltrating lymphocytes in primary liver carcinoma. TCRdb ran MiXCR on the multiplex PCR reads and lists one entry per CDR3 protein. The sample includes some 180,000 distinct CDR3 sequences, around four fifths of them seen just once. The sample was tumor tissue from primary liver carcinoma. These receptors came from a middle-aged man with primary liver carcinoma and hepatitis B virus infection. The CDR3 runs from the conserved cysteine through the conserved F or W. The D gene is left open where the match is weak. Where a row states a size, it is once, few, many or the class of an expanded clone; other rows omit it.

clone size | J gene | V gene | D gene | CDR3 protein | CDR3 DNA
- | TRBJ2-1 | TRBV14 | - | CASCMPSNEQFF | TGTGCCAGCTGCATGCCAAGCAATGAGCAGTTCTTC
- | TRBJ2-3 | TRBV11-2 | - | CARRGISGDTETQYF | TGTGCCAGGAGAGGGATTAGCGGAGACACAGAAACGCAGTATTTT
many | TRBJ2-5 | TRBV5-4 | TRBD1 | CASSLGRQGVQETQYF | TGTGCCAGCAGCCTGGGGCGTCAGGGGGTTCAAGAGACCCAGTACTTC
once | TRBJ2-2 | TRBV2 | - | CASSGIGASGELFF | TGTGCCAGCAGTGGTATAGGGGCGTCCGGGGAGCTGTTTTTT
- | TRBJ2-1 | TRBV11-1 | - | CACRLAPSLEQFF | TGTGCCTGCAGGTTAGCGCCTTCGCTTGAGCAGTTCTTC
- | TRBJ2-1 | TRBV7-3 | TRBD1 | CASSRDSSYNAQFF | TGTGCCAGCAGTCGGGACAGCTCCTACAATGCGCAGTTCTTC
- | TRBJ2-4 | TRBV11-1 | TRBD2 | CAGNFPGTSWTKDIQNF | TGTGCCGGCAACTTTCCCGGGACTAGCTGGACCAAAGACATTCAGAACTTC
- | TRBJ2-2 | TRBV24-1 | - | CAASPVGTNTGELFF | TGTGCCGCCAGTCCTGTAGGGACGAACACCGGGGAGCTGTTTTTT
- | TRBJ2-3 | TRBV29-1 | - | CSVAEVDGRSIDTRYF | TGCAGCGTCGCTGAAGTGGACGGACGTAGCATAGATACGCGGTATTTT
- | TRBJ2-7 | TRBV7-9 | - | CASSLGCSYEQYF | TGTGCCAGCAGCTTAGGCTGCTCCTACGAACAGTACTTC
- | TRBJ2-2 | TRBV6-1 | - | CASNPTVVPGELFF | TGTGCCAGTAATCCGACGGTGGTCCCCGGGGAGCTGTTTTTT
- | TRBJ2-3 | TRBV29-1 | TRBD1 | CSVSGTGVSDAQYF | TGCAGTGTTTCCGGGACAGGGGTATCAGATGCGCAGTATTTT
- | TRBJ1-1 | TRBV14 | - | CASIPKLGVGTETFF | TGTGCCAGCATCCCCAAACTTGGGGTAGGCACTGAAACTTTCTTT
once | TRBJ2-2 | TRBV4-1 | - | CANSQVTLSGELFF | TGCGCCAACAGCCAAGTTACCCTCTCCGGGGAGCTGTTTTTC